The source of this T cell receptor (beta chain) is a study of control samples from healthy donors and cancer patients. Germline V gives CDR1 MNHNY, CDR2 SVGAGI (reference sequence). The CDR3 runs to 15 residues. The junction had 6 bases not matched to a gene; V was cut back by 4 bases and J by 6 bases. Some clones are missing from TCRdb's copy, which holds only in-frame ones; the method was immunoSEQ multiplex PCR. Of about 84,000 clones in the sample, 90% to 95% were seen once. The source material was blood. This sequence originates from a man between 50 and 59 years old in good health. The rearrangement links TRBV6-6 to TRBJ1-5; 10 bases are a match to TRBD1. The CDR3 region is CASSSGTGVPQPQHF. Here the CDR3 DNA reads TGTGCCAGCAGTTCCGGGACAGGGGTCCCTCAGCCCCAGCATTTT.